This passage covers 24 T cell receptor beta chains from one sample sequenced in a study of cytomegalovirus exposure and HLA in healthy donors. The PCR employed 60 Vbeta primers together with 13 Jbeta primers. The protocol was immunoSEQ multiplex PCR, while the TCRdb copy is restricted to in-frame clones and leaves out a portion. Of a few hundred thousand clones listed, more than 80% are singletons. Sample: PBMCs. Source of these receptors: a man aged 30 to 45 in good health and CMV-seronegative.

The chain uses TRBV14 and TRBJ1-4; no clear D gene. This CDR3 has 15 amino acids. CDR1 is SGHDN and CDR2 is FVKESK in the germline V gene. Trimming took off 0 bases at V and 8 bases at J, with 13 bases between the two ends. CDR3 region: CASSQEWGGREKLFF. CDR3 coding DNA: TGTGCCAGCAGCCAAGAATGGGGAGGACGAGAAAAACTGTTTTTT.

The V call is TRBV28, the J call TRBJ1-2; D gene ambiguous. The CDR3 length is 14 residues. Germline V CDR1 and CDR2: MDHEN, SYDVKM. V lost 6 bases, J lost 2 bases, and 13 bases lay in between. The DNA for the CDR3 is TGTGCCAGCAGACCTCGGGCGGGGAACTATGGCTACACCTTC. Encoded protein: CASRPRAGNYGYTF.

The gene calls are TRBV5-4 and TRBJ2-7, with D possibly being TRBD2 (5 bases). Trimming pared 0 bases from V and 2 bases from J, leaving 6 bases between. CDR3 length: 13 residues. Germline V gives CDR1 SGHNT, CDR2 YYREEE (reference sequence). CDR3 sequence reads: CASSLERAYEQYF. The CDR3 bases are TGTGCCAGCAGCTTGGAGAGGGCCTACGAGCAGTACTTC.

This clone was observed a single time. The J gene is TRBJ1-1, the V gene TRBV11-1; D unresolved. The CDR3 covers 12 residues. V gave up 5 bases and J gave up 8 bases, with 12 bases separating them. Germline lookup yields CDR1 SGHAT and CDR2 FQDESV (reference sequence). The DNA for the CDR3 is TGTGCCAGCAGCCCCGGACTAGCCGAAGCTTTCTTT. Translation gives CASSPGLAEAFF.

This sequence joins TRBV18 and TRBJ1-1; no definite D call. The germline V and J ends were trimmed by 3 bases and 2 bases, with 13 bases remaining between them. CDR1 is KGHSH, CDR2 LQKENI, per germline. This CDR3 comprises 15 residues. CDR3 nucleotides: TGTGCCAGCTCACCCTTATCGGGTCTCAACACTGAAGCTTTCTTT. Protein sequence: CASSPLSGLNTEAFF.

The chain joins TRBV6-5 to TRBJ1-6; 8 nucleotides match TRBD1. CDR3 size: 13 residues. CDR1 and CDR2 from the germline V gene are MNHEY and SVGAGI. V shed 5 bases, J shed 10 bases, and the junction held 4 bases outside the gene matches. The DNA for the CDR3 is TGTGCCAGCAGTCTAACAGGGGGATCACCCCTCCACTTT. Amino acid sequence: CASSLTGGSPLHF.

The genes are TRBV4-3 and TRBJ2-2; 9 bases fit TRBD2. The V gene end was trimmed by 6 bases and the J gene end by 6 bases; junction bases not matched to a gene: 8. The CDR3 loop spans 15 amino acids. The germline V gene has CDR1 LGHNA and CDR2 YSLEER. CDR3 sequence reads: CASRRGTSSSGELFF. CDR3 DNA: TGCGCCAGCAGACGCGGGACTAGCTCATCCGGGGAGCTGTTTTTT.

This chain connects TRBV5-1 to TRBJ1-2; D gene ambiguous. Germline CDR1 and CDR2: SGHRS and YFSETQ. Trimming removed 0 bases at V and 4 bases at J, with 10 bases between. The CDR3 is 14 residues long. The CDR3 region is CASSLVAGLYGYTF. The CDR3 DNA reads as TGCGCCAGCAGCTTGGTCGCAGGACTCTATGGCTACACCTTC. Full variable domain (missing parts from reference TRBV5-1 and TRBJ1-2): KAGVTQTPRYLIKTRGQQVTLSCSPISGHRSVSWYQQTPGQGLQFLFEYFSETQRNKGNFPGRFSGRQFSNSRSEMNVSTLELGDSALYLCASSLVAGLYGYTFGSGTRLTVV.

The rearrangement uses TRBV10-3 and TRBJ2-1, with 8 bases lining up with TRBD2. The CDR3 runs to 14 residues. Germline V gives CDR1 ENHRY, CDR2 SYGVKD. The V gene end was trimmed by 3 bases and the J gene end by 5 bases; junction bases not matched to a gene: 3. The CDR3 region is CAISDGGGNNEQFF. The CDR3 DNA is TGTGCCATCAGTGACGGCGGGGGGAACAATGAGCAGTTCTTC.

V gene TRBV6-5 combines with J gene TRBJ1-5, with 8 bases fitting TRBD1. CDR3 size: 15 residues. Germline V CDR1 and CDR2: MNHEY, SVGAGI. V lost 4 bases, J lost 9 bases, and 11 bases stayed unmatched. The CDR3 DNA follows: TGTGCCAGCAGTTCTCTTCGGACAGGGAACTTGCCCCAGCATTTT. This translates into CASSSLRTGNLPQHF.

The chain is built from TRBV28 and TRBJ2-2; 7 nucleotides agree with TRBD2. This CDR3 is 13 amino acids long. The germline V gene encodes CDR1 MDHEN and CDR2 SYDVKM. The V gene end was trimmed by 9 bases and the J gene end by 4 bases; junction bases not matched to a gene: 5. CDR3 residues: CASIGGVTGELFF. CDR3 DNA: TGTGCCAGTATTGGGGGGGTCACCGGGGAGCTGTTTTTT.

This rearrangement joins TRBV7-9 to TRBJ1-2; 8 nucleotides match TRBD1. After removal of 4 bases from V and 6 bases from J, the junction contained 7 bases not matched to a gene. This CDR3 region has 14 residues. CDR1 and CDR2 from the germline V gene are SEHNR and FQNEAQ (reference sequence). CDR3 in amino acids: CASSSSDRVDGYTF. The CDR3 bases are TGTGCCAGCAGCTCCTCGGACAGGGTGGATGGCTACACCTTC.

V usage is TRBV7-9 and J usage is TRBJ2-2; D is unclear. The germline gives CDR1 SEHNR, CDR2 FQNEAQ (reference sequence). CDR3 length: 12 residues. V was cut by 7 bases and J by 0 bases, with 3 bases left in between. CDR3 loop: CASTSNTGELFF. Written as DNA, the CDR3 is TGTGCCAGCACCTCGAACACCGGGGAGCTGTTTTTT.

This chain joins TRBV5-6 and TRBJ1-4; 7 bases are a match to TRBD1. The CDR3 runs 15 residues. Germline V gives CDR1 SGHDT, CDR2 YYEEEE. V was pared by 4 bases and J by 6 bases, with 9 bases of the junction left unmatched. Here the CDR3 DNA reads TGTGCCAGCAGCCCGTGGACAGGTCCCCATGAAAAACTGTTTTTT. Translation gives CASSPWTGPHEKLFF. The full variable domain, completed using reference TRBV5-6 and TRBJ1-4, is DAGVTQSPTHLIKTRGQQVTLRCSPKSGHDTVSWYQQALGQGPQFIFQYYEEEERQRGNFPDRFSGHQFPNYSSELNVNALLLGDSALYLCASSPWTGPHEKLFFGSGTQLSVL.

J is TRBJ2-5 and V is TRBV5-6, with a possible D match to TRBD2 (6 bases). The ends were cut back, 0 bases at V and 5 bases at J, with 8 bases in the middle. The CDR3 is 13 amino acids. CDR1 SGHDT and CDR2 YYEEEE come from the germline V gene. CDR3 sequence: CASSLGLAETQYF. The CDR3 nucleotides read TGTGCCAGCAGCTTGGGGCTAGCGGAGACCCAGTACTTC.

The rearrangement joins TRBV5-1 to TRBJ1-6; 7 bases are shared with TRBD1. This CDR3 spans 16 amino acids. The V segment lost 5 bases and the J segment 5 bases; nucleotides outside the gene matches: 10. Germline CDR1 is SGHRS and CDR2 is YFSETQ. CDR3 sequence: CASSKQGIRNNSPLHF. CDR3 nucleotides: TGCGCCAGCAGTAAACAGGGGATAAGGAATAATTCACCCCTCCACTTT.

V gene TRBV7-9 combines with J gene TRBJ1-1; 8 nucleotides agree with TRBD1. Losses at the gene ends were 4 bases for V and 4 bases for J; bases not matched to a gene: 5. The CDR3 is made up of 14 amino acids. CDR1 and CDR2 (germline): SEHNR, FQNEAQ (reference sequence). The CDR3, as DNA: TGTGCCAGCAGCTCCGGACAGGGTAGCACTGAAGCTTTCTTT. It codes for CASSSGQGSTEAFF.

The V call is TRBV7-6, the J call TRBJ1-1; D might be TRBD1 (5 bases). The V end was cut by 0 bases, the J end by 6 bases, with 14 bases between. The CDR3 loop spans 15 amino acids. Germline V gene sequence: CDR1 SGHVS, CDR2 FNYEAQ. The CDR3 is CASSLAGGGVSEAFF. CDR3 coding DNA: TGTGCCAGCAGCTTAGCGGGAGGAGGGGTATCTGAAGCTTTCTTT.

CDR3 sequence reads: CASTLDRDLGGYTF. Here the CDR3 DNA reads TGTGCCAGCACCCTAGACAGGGACCTAGGAGGCTACACCTTC. The J gene is TRBJ1-2, the V gene TRBV6-1, with 7 nucleotides matching TRBD1. The germline CDR1 and CDR2 sequences are MNHNS and SASEGT. V gave up 7 bases and J gave up 8 bases; unmatched junction bases: 13. This CDR3 has 14 residues.

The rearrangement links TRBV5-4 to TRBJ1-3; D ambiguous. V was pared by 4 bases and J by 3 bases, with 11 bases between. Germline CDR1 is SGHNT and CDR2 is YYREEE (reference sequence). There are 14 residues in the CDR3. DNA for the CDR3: TGTGCCAGCAGCGGGGAGGGTGATGGAAACACCATATATTTT. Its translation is CASSGEGDGNTIYF.

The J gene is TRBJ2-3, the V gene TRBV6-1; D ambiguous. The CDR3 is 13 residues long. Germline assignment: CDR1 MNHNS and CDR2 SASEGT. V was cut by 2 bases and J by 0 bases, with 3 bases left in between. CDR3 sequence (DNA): TGTGCCAGCAGTGAACTGAGCACAGATACGCAGTATTTT. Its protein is CASSELSTDTQYF.

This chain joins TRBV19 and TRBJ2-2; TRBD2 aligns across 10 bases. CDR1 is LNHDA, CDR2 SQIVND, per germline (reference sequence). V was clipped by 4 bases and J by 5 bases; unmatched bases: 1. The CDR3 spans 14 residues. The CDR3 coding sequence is TGTGCCAGTAGTACGGGACTAGCGACCGGGGAGCTGTTTTTT. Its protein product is CASSTGLATGELFF.

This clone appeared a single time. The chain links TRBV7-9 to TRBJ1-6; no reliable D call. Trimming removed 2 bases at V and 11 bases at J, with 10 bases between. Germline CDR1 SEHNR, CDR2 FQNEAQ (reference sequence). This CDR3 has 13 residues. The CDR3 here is CASSLSSGPPLHF. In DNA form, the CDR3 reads TGTGCCAGCAGCTTAAGTAGTGGTCCACCCCTCCACTTT.

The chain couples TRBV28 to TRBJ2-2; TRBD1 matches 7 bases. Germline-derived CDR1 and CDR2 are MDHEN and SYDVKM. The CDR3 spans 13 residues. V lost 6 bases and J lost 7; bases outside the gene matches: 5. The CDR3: CASSRDRVGELFF. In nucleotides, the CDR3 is TGTGCCAGCAGCCGGGACAGAGTCGGGGAGCTGTTTTTT.